What follows describes a single TCR beta chain. This specimen belongs to a study of blood T cell repertoires in COVID-19. Background on the study: Donors in the United States, Italy and Spain gave samples during acute or convalescent COVID-19. T cells, B-cell-depleted T cells, or PBMCs provided the cDNA or gDNA that served as material.

Seattle patient enrollment occurred during active infection, with longitudinal follow-up thereafter. The CDR3 runs 13 residues. V was clipped by 5 bases and J by 5 bases, with 12 bases between them. Germline V CDR1 and CDR2: MNHEY, SVGAGI. Per the study methods: Estimates of nucleated cell counts were drawn from the amplification of reference gene primers. Profiled with immunoSEQ multiplex PCR; TCRdb holds only in-frame clones, not every one. That table furnishes V, J and clone size, whereas the DNA furnished D and trimming. The table lists roughly 160,000 clones, more than 85% of them singletons, with 0.55% to 0.6% in the top ten.

Sequencing used peripheral blood. J is TRBJ1-2 and V is TRBV6-5; D might be TRBD1 (5 bases). The origin of this receptor is a man aged 55 to 70 with COVID-19, enrolled during active disease. The CDR3 nucleotides read TGTGCCAGCAGTACAGTTGGGGCTTATGGCTACACCTTC. Encoded protein: CASSTVGAYGYTF.